A single sample gave rise to the 10 T cell receptor beta chains below, sequenced in a study of Graves' ophthalmopathy and Graves' hyperthyroidism. The authors amplified TCR beta CDR3 regions, and they did so from RNA transcripts for repertoire sequencing. RT-PCR with HTBI primers came first, then second-round multiplex PCR. MiXCR was run by TCRdb on the multiplex PCR reads, yielding one entry per CDR3 protein. The data hold approximately 210,000 distinct CDR3 sequences, with over 25% observed a single time. The specimen sequenced was peripheral blood. The source of these receptors is a man aged 45 to 65 with Graves' ophthalmopathy.

This clonotype was counted a few times. This chain joins TRBV12-3 or TRBV12-4 and TRBJ1-1; D remains unclear. Trimming left V 7 bases short and J 7 bases short, with 16 bases between. This CDR3 has 13 residues. CDR3 sequence reads: CASTLSVAFEAFF. In DNA form, the CDR3 reads TGTGCCAGCACTTTGTCCGTCGCGTTTGAAGCTTTCTTT.

The genes are TRBV19 and TRBJ1-2, with 7 bases that match TRBD1. With 4 bases clipped from V and 2 bases from J, the junction kept 7 bases outside the gene matches. The CDR3 consists of 15 residues. Germline V gives CDR1 LNHDA, CDR2 SQIVND (reference sequence). The DNA for the CDR3 is TGTGCCAGTAGTACAGGGACAGACGTGAACTATGGCTACACCTTC. Translation gives CASSTGTDVNYGYTF.

This clonotype was detected ten times or more. The rearrangement joins TRBV24-1 to TRBJ2-5, with 9 bases aligning to TRBD2. V trimming: 12 bases; J trimming: 2 bases; junction bases outside the gene matches: 9. Germline-derived CDR1 and CDR2 are KGHDR and SFDVKD. This CDR3 has 14 residues. The CDR3 DNA reads TGTGCCCCCGAGGGCGGGAGGGTACAAGAGACCCAGTACTTC. It yields the protein CAPEGGRVQETQYF.

This clonotype was detected ten times or more. The J gene is TRBJ2-2, the V gene TRBV6-2 or TRBV6-3; a possible D gene is TRBD2 (6 bases). CDR1 and CDR2 from the germline V gene are MNHEY and SVGEGT. The CDR3 is 12 amino acids. V lost 9 bases and J lost 6, with 11 bases in between. The CDR3: CASRTGAGELFF. DNA of the CDR3: TGTGCCAGTAGAACGGGAGCCGGGGAGCTGTTTTTT.

This chain joins TRBV12-3 or TRBV12-4 and TRBJ2-5; 8 bases line up with TRBD2. The J segment lost 5 bases and the V segment lost 3 bases, leaving 5 bases of the junction unmatched. This CDR3 is built from 14 residues. CDR3 coding DNA: TGTGCCAGCAGTTTTCGGGTAGCGGGGGAGACCCAGTACTTC. Protein product: CASSFRVAGETQYF.

The chain links TRBV7-2 to TRBJ2-5, with D tentatively TRBD2 (5 bases). Between the trimmed V and J ends, which lost 5 bases and 2 bases, there was a span of 15 bases. The CDR3 consists of 15 residues. Germline V gene lookup returns CDR1 SGHTA and CDR2 FQGNSA. The CDR3 DNA reads TGTGCCAGCAGCCCGGAGGAAGGGTTACAAGAGACCCAGTACTTC. This encodes CASSPEEGLQETQYF.

This clonotype was recorded at least ten times. V usage is TRBV9 and J usage is TRBJ2-3; D gene ambiguous. This CDR3 spans 13 amino acids. V lost 0 bases to trimming and J lost 4 bases, with 6 bases between them. Germline V gene sequence: CDR1 SGDLS, CDR2 YYNGEE. CDR3 sequence (DNA): TGTGCCAGCAGCGTAGCCCCGGCAGATACGCAGTATTTT. Its protein is CASSVAPADTQYF. Looking up the rest from reference TRBV9 and TRBJ2-3 gives the full variable domain: DSGVTQTPKHLITATGQRVTLRCSPRSGDLSVYWYQQSLDQGLQFLIQYYNGEERAKGNILERFSAQQFPDLHSELNLSSLELGDSALYFCASSVAPADTQYFGPGTRLTVL.

This clonotype was counted ten times or more. The V call is TRBV6-6, the J call TRBJ1-2; D perhaps matches TRBD1 (5 bases). Trimming removed 5 bases at V and 1 base at J, with 14 bases between. Germline CDR1 reads MNHNY; CDR2 reads SVGAGI (reference sequence). The CDR3 contains 15 residues. The CDR3 coding sequence is TGTGCCAGCAGTCGCGGGGAGGGGAATAACTATGGCTACACCTTC. Protein product: CASSRGEGNNYGYTF.

This clonotype was observed a few times. The chain uses TRBV6-2 or TRBV6-3 and TRBJ1-2; D perhaps matches TRBD1 (5 bases). Germline-derived CDR1 and CDR2 are MNHEY and SVGEGT. Trimming stripped 5 bases from V and 1 base from J, with 14 bases between. CDR3 size: 15 residues. The CDR3 DNA reads as TGTGCCAGCAGTCGTCCGGGGCAGAGTAACTATGGCTACACCTTC. Translated: CASSRPGQSNYGYTF.

Ten or more counts support this clonotype. This chain uses TRBV7-8 with TRBJ2-5, with 11 bases identical to TRBD2. Losses at the gene ends were 4 bases for V and 2 bases for J; bases not matched to a gene: 0. The CDR3 is 14 amino acids. The V gene's germline CDR1 is SGHVS and CDR2 FQNEAQ. The CDR3 DNA reads as TGTGCCAGCAGCTGGACTAGCGGGCAAGAGACCCAGTACTTC. Its translation is CASSWTSGQETQYF. The full variable domain, rest sourced from reference TRBV7-8 and TRBJ2-5, is GAGVSQSPRYKVAKRGQDVALRCDPISGHVSLFWYQQALGQGPEFLTYFQNEAQLDKSGLPSDRFFAERPEGSVSTLKIQRTQQEDSAVYLCASSWTSGQETQYFGPGTRLLVL.